Listed below are T cell receptor beta chains from one sample, sequenced in a study of blood T cell repertoires in COVID-19. Method: immunoSEQ multiplex PCR; TCRdb's copy keeps in-frame clones and lacks some. The sample lists some 80,000 clones; 90% were seen once. Material: peripheral blood. The receptors here all came from a human donor in a cohort sampled during active COVID-19. Both conserved end residues are trimmed from each CDR3.

TRBJ2-2 TRBV27 11 ASSLSATGELF
TRBJ1-4 TRBV27 12 ASRLGGLSEKLF
TRBJ2-5 TRBV3-1/TRBV3-2 15 ASSQDMVTSGAETQY
TRBJ1-5 TRBV19 17 ASSARSKGVELAYQPQH
TRBJ2-3 TRBV7-2 14 ASSLAFRSGTDTQY
TRBJ2-7 TRBV29-1 18 SVAKTGGVLGTSDTYEQY
TRBJ2-7 TRBV7-8 11 ASSFTGDYEQY
TRBJ2-7 TRBV2 13 ASSEELALGREQY
TRBJ1-4 TRBV23-1 15 ASSQTGQGARDEKLF
TRBJ2-7 TRBV7-2 13 ASRGPGLAFYEQY
TRBJ1-2 TRBV5-1 14 ASSLEAGGINYGYT
TRBJ2-3 TRBV29-1 11 SVVPITTDTQY
TRBJ1-5 TRBV10-1 17 ACPRGDRTGTLSNQPQH
TRBJ2-1 TRBV6-5 13 ASSYEASSYNEQF
TRBJ1-6 TRBV7-9 15 ASSSGGGSSYNSPLH
TRBJ2-2 TRBV7-2 14 ASSLGSRPNTGELF
TRBJ2-7 TRBV4-3 12 ASSQGDRGDEQY
TRBJ2-5 TRBV7-9 12 ASSVRGPGETQY
TRBJ2-7 TRBV3-1/TRBV3-2 10 ASSHRDGGQY
TRBJ2-7 TRBV5-6 12 ASSRWDTYYEQY
TRBJ2-7 TRBV21-1 11 ASSKAPRGEQY
TRBJ2-5 TRBV12-3/TRBV12-4 11 ASRGLPGETQY
TRBJ2-1 TRBV23-1 13 ASSQFDTAYNEQF
TRBJ2-1 TRBV5-1 13 ASSLGASGSNEQF
TRBJ2-7 TRBV5-4 10 ASSMDRYEQY
TRBJ1-2 TRBV7-2 12 ASSGRGANYGYT
TRBJ2-7 TRBV18 12 ASSPTSGNHEQY
TRBJ1-2 TRBV6-6 13 ASSAQGLTNYGYT
TRBJ2-7 TRBV24-1 9 ATPTGREQY
TRBJ2-5 TRBV7-8 10 ASSPQSETQY
TRBJ2-5 TRBV7-6 14 ASSLVHRVGQETQY
TRBJ1-1 TRBV6-4 12 ASSKQGENTEAF
TRBJ2-7 TRBV15 11 ATSRGGSYEQY
TRBJ1-2 TRBV6-6 15 ASSRKAGGAANYGYT
TRBJ2-6 TRBV6-5 13 ASSWDSSGANVLT
TRBJ2-3 TRBV29-1 11 SVGDGITDTQY
TRBJ2-6 TRBV5-1 12 ASNWGDGANVLT
TRBJ2-1 TRBV12-3/TRBV12-4 10 ASRNPGTEQF
TRBJ1-5 TRBV4-2 13 ASSQTDRDNQPQH
TRBJ2-3 TRBV7-3 16 ASSLTSAGTGLSDTQY
TRBJ2-3 TRBV4-1 10 ASSQAVDTQY
TRBJ2-1 TRBV7-2 14 ASHIGTSGGYNEQF